These T cell receptor beta chains were read from a single sample in a study of siplizumab effects on memory and regulatory T cells. Sequencing used immunoSEQ multiplex PCR; TCRdb keeps in-frame clones, though not all of them. The table records tens of thousands of clones, over 70% of them present only once. The sample comprised Tregs sorted from blood. The receptor source for this set is a human donor in good health. Each CDR3 is given with its conserved first and last residue. Fields, in order: D gene, V gene, J gene, clone size, CDR3 DNA, CDR3 protein. The D gene is left open where the match is weak. Some rows mark clone size as missing; the rest say once, few, many or name a class of expanded clone.

D: TRBD1; V: TRBV27; J: TRBJ2-5; size: -; DNA: TGTGCCAGCAGTTTATCAACCGGGACAGGTAGTAGGACCCAGTACTTC; CDR3: CASSLSTGTGSRTQYF
D: -; V: TRBV25-1; J: TRBJ1-4; size: -; DNA: TGTGCCAGCAGTGTTCCATACGCAACTAATGAAAAACTGTTTTTT; CDR3: CASSVPYATNEKLFF
D: -; V: TRBV29-1; J: TRBJ2-5; size: -; DNA: TGCAGCGTTGACAGGTCGGGAGAGACCCAGTACTTC; CDR3: CSVDRSGETQYF
D: -; V: TRBV4-1; J: TRBJ2-7; size: -; DNA: TGCGCCAGCAGAGACGGGACTGAGCAGTACTTC; CDR3: CASRDGTEQYF
D: -; V: TRBV5-1; J: TRBJ1-1; size: -; DNA: TGCGCCAGCAGCCAAACTTTTCAGGGGAACACTGAAGCTTTCTTT; CDR3: CASSQTFQGNTEAFF
D: -; V: TRBV5-1; J: TRBJ1-2; size: -; DNA: TGCGCCAGCAGCTTACGGTCTCAGCGACTGACCAACTATGGCTACACCTTC; CDR3: CASSLRSQRLTNYGYTF
D: -; V: TRBV7-9; J: TRBJ2-3; size: -; DNA: TGTGCCAGCAGCTTAGGGGGCACAGATACGCAGTATTTT; CDR3: CASSLGGTDTQYF
D: TRBD2; V: TRBV6-5; J: TRBJ2-1; size: -; DNA: TGTGCCAGCAGACTAGCGGGGGGTGAGCAGTTCTTC; CDR3: CASRLAGGEQFF
D: TRBD2; V: TRBV19; J: TRBJ2-4; size: -; DNA: TGTGCCAGTAGTATCATCGGGGAGGGCCAAAACATTCAGTACTTC; CDR3: CASSIIGEGQNIQYF
D: -; V: TRBV7-8; J: TRBJ2-2; size: -; DNA: TGTGCCAGCAGCTTACCCGGGGAGCTGTTTTTT; CDR3: CASSLPGELFF
D: -; V: TRBV27; J: TRBJ2-2; size: -; DNA: TGTGCCAGCAGCGGTGTTACCGGGGAGCTGTTTTTT; CDR3: CASSGVTGELFF
D: -; V: TRBV4-1; J: TRBJ1-4; size: once; DNA: TGCGCCAGCAGCCAGGCCCTGAGTAGGGGGTATAATGAAAAACTGTTTTTT; CDR3: CASSQALSRGYNEKLFF
D: -; V: TRBV7-3; J: TRBJ2-5; size: -; DNA: TGTGCCAGCAGCTTAGAGGGTCGACTCGGGCAAGAGACCCAGTACTTC; CDR3: CASSLEGRLGQETQYF
D: -; V: TRBV6-6; J: TRBJ1-2; size: -; DNA: TGTGCCAGCAGCACGCCCCACCGGGACGGCTATGGCTACACCTTC; CDR3: CASSTPHRDGYGYTF
D: -; V: TRBV15; J: TRBJ2-1; size: once; DNA: TGTGCCACCAGCAGGGGACGGACTAATCTCTTCTCCGAGCAGTTCTTC; CDR3: CATSRGRTNLFSEQFF
D: TRBD1; V: TRBV11-3; J: TRBJ2-6; size: -; DNA: TGTGCCAGCAGCTTTGGACAGGGGCGACGAACTGGGGCCAACGTCCTGACTTTC; CDR3: CASSFGQGRRTGANVLTF
D: TRBD2; V: TRBV29-1; J: TRBJ2-1; size: -; DNA: TGCAGCGTTGAAAGTTGGCTAGCGGGCCCCGGTGAGCAGTTCTTC; CDR3: CSVESWLAGPGEQFF
D: -; V: TRBV19; J: TRBJ2-5; size: -; DNA: TGTGCCAGTAGTCTCTCCTGGGGTGAGACCCAGTACTTC; CDR3: CASSLSWGETQYF
D: TRBD2; V: TRBV11-1; J: TRBJ2-3; size: once; DNA: TGTGCCAGCAGCCTAAGAGTTAGCGGGATCGGGGCAGATACGCAGTATTTT; CDR3: CASSLRVSGIGADTQYF
D: -; V: TRBV6-1; J: TRBJ1-5; size: -; DNA: TGTGCCAGCAGTGCACGGGGATATAGCAATCAGCCCCAGCATTTT; CDR3: CASSARGYSNQPQHF
D: -; V: TRBV7-3; J: TRBJ2-3; size: few; DNA: TGTGCCAGCAGCTTAGAGTACACAGATACGCAGTATTTT; CDR3: CASSLEYTDTQYF
D: TRBD2; V: TRBV30; J: TRBJ2-7; size: few; DNA: TGTGCCTGGACTACCCCCGGGACTAGCGGGAGTGACGAGCAGTACTTC; CDR3: CAWTTPGTSGSDEQYF
D: -; V: TRBV7-2; J: TRBJ1-2; size: -; DNA: TGTGCCAGCAGCCGACCGACCAAGGCTAATGGCTACACCTTC; CDR3: CASSRPTKANGYTF
D: TRBD2; V: TRBV30; J: TRBJ2-5; size: -; DNA: TGTGCCTGGAGTGTGGGGTTGACTAGCGGGAGAAGGGAGACCCAGTACTTC; CDR3: CAWSVGLTSGRRETQYF
D: -; V: TRBV9; J: TRBJ2-2; size: -; DNA: TGTGCCAGCAGCGGACAAATCTCGAACACCGGGGAGCTGTTTTTT; CDR3: CASSGQISNTGELFF
D: -; V: TRBV6-5; J: TRBJ1-6; size: -; DNA: TGTGCCAGCAGTTACTCGTTGGCAGGGCAATCACCCCTCCACTTT; CDR3: CASSYSLAGQSPLHF
D: -; V: TRBV9; J: TRBJ2-7; size: -; DNA: TGTGCCAGCAGCAGCCAGAGCTCCTACGAGCAGTACTTC; CDR3: CASSSQSSYEQYF
D: -; V: TRBV7-2; J: TRBJ1-1; size: -; DNA: TGTGCCAGCAGCTTAGGTCTGGGGACGGGCCAAGCTTTCTTT; CDR3: CASSLGLGTGQAFF
D: -; V: TRBV19; J: TRBJ2-1; size: medium-sized; DNA: TGTGCCAGTAGTAACGCCCGCGGGGAGCAGTTCTTC; CDR3: CASSNARGEQFF
D: -; V: TRBV27; J: TRBJ2-7; size: -; DNA: TGTGCCAGCAGTTTAAGGGACAACTCCTACGAGCAGTACTTC; CDR3: CASSLRDNSYEQYF
D: TRBD2; V: TRBV9; J: TRBJ2-7; size: -; DNA: TGTGCCAGCAGCAAAACCGGGACTACCCAATACGAGCAGTACTTC; CDR3: CASSKTGTTQYEQYF
D: TRBD2; V: TRBV6-1; J: TRBJ2-7; size: -; DNA: TGTGCCAGCAAACAGGCGGGAGAAGTTCTCGAGCAGTACTTC; CDR3: CASKQAGEVLEQYF
D: TRBD2; V: TRBV29-1; J: TRBJ2-7; size: -; DNA: TGCAGCGTTGTTACTAGCGTCGAGCAGTACTTC; CDR3: CSVVTSVEQYF
D: TRBD2; V: TRBV18; J: TRBJ2-5; size: -; DNA: TGTGCCAGCTCACCACGGACTAGCAAACAACAAGAGACCCAGTACTTC; CDR3: CASSPRTSKQQETQYF
D: -; V: TRBV5-1; J: TRBJ2-1; size: -; DNA: TGCGCCAGCAGCTTGGGCATGGGGTCCCACAATGAGCAGTTCTTC; CDR3: CASSLGMGSHNEQFF
D: -; V: TRBV18; J: TRBJ2-5; size: -; DNA: TGTGCCAGCTCACCAAACCCAGCTATACAAGAGACCCAGTACTTC; CDR3: CASSPNPAIQETQYF
D: -; V: TRBV15; J: TRBJ2-1; size: -; DNA: TGTGCCACCGGTCCGGGGTTGGGATATGAGCAGTTCTTC; CDR3: CATGPGLGYEQFF
D: -; V: TRBV5-1; J: TRBJ1-1; size: -; DNA: TGCGCCAGCAGCGGCGGACGGTTGAACACTGAAGCTTTCTTT; CDR3: CASSGGRLNTEAFF
D: -; V: TRBV6-1; J: TRBJ2-7; size: -; DNA: TGTGCCAGCAGTGACTGGCCAGGGGTCCTGTCCGAGCAGTACTTC; CDR3: CASSDWPGVLSEQYF
D: TRBD1; V: TRBV19; J: TRBJ1-2; size: once; DNA: TGTGCCAGTGACGACAGGGACTATGGCTACACCTTC; CDR3: CASDDRDYGYTF
D: TRBD1; V: TRBV30; J: TRBJ1-3; size: -; DNA: TGTGCCTGGAGTGTAGGGACAGCCGGAAACACCATATATTTT; CDR3: CAWSVGTAGNTIYF
D: TRBD1; V: TRBV7-9; J: TRBJ1-2; size: -; DNA: TGTGCCAGCAGCCCCTCGACAGGGGGCGCAACTAACTATGGCTACACCTTC; CDR3: CASSPSTGGATNYGYTF
D: -; V: TRBV21-1; J: TRBJ2-6; size: -; DNA: TGTGCCAGCAGCTTTCACCAGACTTTC; CDR3: CASSFHQTF
D: -; V: TRBV21-1; J: TRBJ2-3; size: -; DNA: TGTGCCAGCAATGGGACTAGCGGGAGCACAGATACGCAGTATTTT; CDR3: CASNGTSGSTDTQYF
D: -; V: TRBV5-1; J: TRBJ1-4; size: -; DNA: TGCGCCAGCAGCTTGGCGCAGGGCACTAATGAAAAACTGTTTTTT; CDR3: CASSLAQGTNEKLFF
D: TRBD2; V: TRBV27; J: TRBJ2-2; size: -; DNA: TGTGCCAGCAGTAGGGGACTAGCCACCGGGGAGCTGTTTTTT; CDR3: CASSRGLATGELFF
D: TRBD2; V: TRBV5-4; J: TRBJ2-2; size: -; DNA: TGTGCCAGCAGATTCTGGACTAGCGGGAGGACCGCCGGGGAGCTGTTTTTT; CDR3: CASRFWTSGRTAGELFF
D: TRBD1; V: TRBV10-3; J: TRBJ2-7; size: -; DNA: TGTGCCACCGAACCCGGACAGGGGGGCGAGCAGTACTTC; CDR3: CATEPGQGGEQYF
D: -; V: TRBV19; J: TRBJ2-7; size: few; DNA: TGTGCCAGCGGACGCGGACTTATCTACGAGCAGTACTTC; CDR3: CASGRGLIYEQYF
D: TRBD1; V: TRBV4-1; J: TRBJ1-5; size: -; DNA: TGCGCCAGCAGCCTCACAGGGGGCAGGAATCAGCCCCAGCATTTT; CDR3: CASSLTGGRNQPQHF
D: TRBD1; V: TRBV18; J: TRBJ2-3; size: -; DNA: TGTGCCAGCTCACCGGGACAGGTTACAGATACGCAGTATTTT; CDR3: CASSPGQVTDTQYF
D: TRBD1; V: TRBV7-9; J: TRBJ2-7; size: few; DNA: TGTGCCAGCAGCTTAGGGACAGGGACCTACGAGCAGTACTTC; CDR3: CASSLGTGTYEQYF